The entry below gives a single TCR beta chain sequence along with its context. Its antigen remains unidentified. Base qualities are missing; no much larger clone stands one base away. V was cut back by 2 bases and J by 6 bases, leaving a gap of 10 bases between them. The CDR3 runs 13 residues from the cysteine to the phenylalanine. The kept DNA is CDR3 alone, 39 bases in frame from the first base. The germline V gene gives CDR1 as MDHEN and CDR2 as SYDVKM. The donors were healthy, HIV-negative adults who had no recently reported acute infections or vaccinations. Every donor was a Caucasian adult residing in Nashville, Tennessee, USA. CD4+ T cells were enriched by magnetic negative selection, after which naive cells were positively selected on CD45RA and the negative fraction was taken as the memory subset. After blood collection by leukapheresis, PBMCs were isolated using Ficoll-Histopaque density gradient centrifugation and then cryopreserved in the vapor phase of liquid nitrogen. Purity and quantity of every magnetically sorted T cell population were checked by analytical flow cytometry. Genomic DNA was isolated from every sorted fraction and measured by UV absorbance on a Nanodrop 2000c.

These data belong to a study of shared clonotypes between healthy human individuals (dated by TCRdb to 2018 to 2020). Describing the broader study: The cohort comprised a couple of women and a few men aged 18 to 49 years. For each donor, three plates each were used for CD4 naive and CD4 memory, two plates were used for CD8 naive, and one plate was used for CD8 memory. To estimate repertoire size and how much clonotype sharing occurs between individuals, the study deeply sequenced the blood TCR repertoires of about 5 healthy adults. Libraries were prepared and TCR repertoires were sequenced by different laboratories using diverse techniques, in order to increase sequencing depth and limit assay-specific biases. Leukapheresis yielded between about 0.9 and 8.9 billion PBMCs per donor. The full study reports these points: Rarefaction of sorted-subset datasets indicated incomplete sequencing despite the large sequencing depth. Estimated clonotype richness was generally larger for naive than for memory subsets. Only blood was sampled, and tissue TCR repertoires likely differ from those in blood. Approximately 5% of naive CD4, 3.5% of naive CD8, 2% to 2.5% of memory CD4, and 0.35% to 0.4% of memory CD8 clonotypes were shared across a few donors. Because the study included a small number of donors, the genetic and exposure-history diversity represented was limited. Based on pairwise subsampling, the degree of clonotype sharing among donors was expected to be affected by sequencing depth. Compared with non-shared clonotypes, clonotypes shared by all four sorted-subset donors had higher generation probabilities.

Using the deep immunoSEQ assay, multiplex PCR amplified TCR CDR3 regions from genomic DNA. Extracted genomic DNA from each cell subset was spread evenly across all wells of several immunoSEQ 96-well plates, with each plate serving as a replicate. Each replicate PCR for sorted subsets received around 200 ng genomic DNA, equal to roughly 30,000 T cell genomes. The purified libraries were quantified using a Qubit 3.0 fluorometer, sized with a Bioanalyzer 2100, and then quantified again using the KAPA Library Quantification kit. A separate single-read 150-cycle Illumina NextSeq 550 flow cell was used to sequence each immunoSEQ 96-well plate. Under the source paper's analysis protocol: Because the immunoSEQ output included only junctional sequences and no quality scores, the filtering could not be the same as the filtering used for full-length reads. Sequences were annotated with PyIR, a Python wrapper for IgBLAST v1.9, and V/J genes and CDR3 were assigned using IMGT germline references. Any read was removed if the V/J assignment was weak (E-value above 1e-6), the CDR3 was missing, or the read contained stop codons, out-of-frame junctions, or ambiguous translated residues. V3J clonotypes were defined as sequences sharing an identical inferred V gene, J gene, and CDR3 amino acid sequence. Percentage overlap between repertoires was computed as shared unique clonotypes divided by the size of the smaller repertoire. Richness of each repertoire was evaluated using RTK rarefaction, the Chao1 estimator, and Recon v2.1 estimates of unobserved clonotypes. For all TCRbeta clonotypes obtained by the gDNA method from several donors, generation probabilities were computed with OLGA. Imported from immuneACCESS, the table was reduced by TCRdb to in-frame sequences with V and J called. These copies leave out some clones; in studies compared against another copy, an unresolved V gene accounts for under half, and the cause of the remainder is not known. The DNA was the basis for D and trimming; V, J and clone size are from that table. Present in this sample are roughly 500,000 clones, around 96% of which were seen just once. 0.05% to 0.07% of the sample belongs to the ten largest clones.

Sequencing was carried out using naive CD4+ T cells sorted from blood. The cell subset or site label, read with the paper, signifies: CD45RA+ positively selected. This clonotype was sampled from a woman in her thirties in good health. Here the chain combines TRBV28 and TRBJ1-2; no D gene can be assigned with confidence. The CDR3 corresponds to CASSLVTWNGYTF. The nucleotide sequence reads as follows: TGTGCCAGCAGTTTAGTCACGTGGAATGGCTACACCTTC.